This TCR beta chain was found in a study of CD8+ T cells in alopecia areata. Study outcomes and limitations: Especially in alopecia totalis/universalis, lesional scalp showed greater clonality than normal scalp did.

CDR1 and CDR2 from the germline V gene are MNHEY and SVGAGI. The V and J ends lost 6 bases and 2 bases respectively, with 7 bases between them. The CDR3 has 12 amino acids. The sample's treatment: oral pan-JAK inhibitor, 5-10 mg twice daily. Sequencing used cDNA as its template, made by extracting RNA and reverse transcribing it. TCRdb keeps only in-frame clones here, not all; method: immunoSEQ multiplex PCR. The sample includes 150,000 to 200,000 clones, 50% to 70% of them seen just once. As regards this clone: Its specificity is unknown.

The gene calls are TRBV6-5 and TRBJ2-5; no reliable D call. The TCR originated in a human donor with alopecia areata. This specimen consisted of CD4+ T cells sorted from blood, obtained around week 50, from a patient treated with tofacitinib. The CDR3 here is CASRSGQETQYF. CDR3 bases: TGTGCCAGCAGATCCGGACAAGAGACCCAGTACTTC.